Below, 29 T cell receptor beta chains from the same sample are listed, as sequenced in a study of blood T cell repertoires in COVID-19. The data were produced by immunoSEQ multiplex PCR, yet TCRdb's version contains in-frame clones alone and is incomplete. The sample lists fewer than 250,000 clones, 83% occurring once. Sample: peripheral blood. The receptors come from a woman aged 40 to 50 with active or convalescent COVID-19.

The CDR3 sequence: CASSYRDRLPYEQYF. CDR3 nucleotides: TGTGCCAGCAGCTACCGGGACAGACTCCCGTACGAGCAGTACTTC. The chain carries TRBV7-2 and TRBJ2-7; 7 bases are a match to TRBD1. The CDR3 totals 15 residues. Germline V lookup: CDR1 SGHTA, CDR2 FQGNSA. Germline trimming cut 4 bases from V and 4 bases from J; bases unmatched to any gene: 10.

A few counts support this clone. The chain links TRBV7-9 to TRBJ2-1; 7 bases map to TRBD2. This CDR3 spans 17 amino acids. CDR1 and CDR2 (germline): SEHNR, FQNEAQ (reference sequence). J was trimmed by 4 bases and V by 5 bases; bases with no gene match: 14. The CDR3 reads CASSPKLRLAVYNEQFF. The CDR3 nucleotides are TGTGCCAGCAGCCCTAAACTTCGGCTAGCGGTGTACAATGAGCAGTTCTTC.

This sequence joins TRBV7-3 and TRBJ2-2, with no clear D. The CDR3 spans 16 residues. V lost 3 bases, J lost 2 bases, and 13 bases lay in between. Per germline, CDR1 SGHTA and CDR2 FQGTGA. The CDR3, as DNA: TGTGCCAGCAGCTTCCTAGTAGGTCAAAACACCGGGGAGCTGTTTTTT. Translating gives CASSFLVGQNTGELFF.

V gene TRBV19 combines with J gene TRBJ2-5, with 9 bases that match TRBD2. J gave up 2 bases and V 7 bases, and 5 bases lay outside the gene matches. Germline CDR1 reads LNHDA; CDR2 reads SQIVND (reference sequence). The CDR3 has 14 residues. Written as DNA, the CDR3 is TGTGCCAGTAAGGCGCGGGAGGGGCAAGAGACCCAGTACTTC. Residues: CASKAREGQETQYF.

This clone was picked up one time. The V and J genes are TRBV25-1 and TRBJ1-1; unclear D gene. The CDR3 sequence is 14 residues long. Trimming stripped 1 base from V and 1 base from J, with 7 bases between. CDR1 and CDR2 (germline): MGHDK, SYGVNS. As DNA, the CDR3 is TGTGCCAGCAGTGAATTGGGAGGGAACACTGAAGCTTTCTTT. It translates to CASSELGGNTEAFF.

The chain links TRBV18 to TRBJ2-1; D ambiguous. Germline CDR1 KGHSH, CDR2 LQKENI. The CDR3 has 13 amino acids. V was clipped by 6 bases and J by 2 bases, with 8 bases between them. Here the CDR3 reads CASSPSTYNEQFF. The CDR3 region has the DNA TGTGCCAGCTCTCCATCCACCTACAATGAGCAGTTCTTC.

The rearrangement links TRBV7-3 to TRBJ1-1, with D uncertain. Trimming left V 3 bases short and J 7 bases short, with 12 bases between. The CDR3 length is 13 residues. CDR1 and CDR2 from the germline V gene are SGHTA and FQGTGA. The CDR3 sequence: CASSFSERDEAFF. CDR3 sequence (DNA): TGTGCCAGCAGCTTTAGCGAGCGGGATGAAGCTTTCTTT.

The chain links TRBV19 to TRBJ1-4, with TRBD1 matching over 7 bases. The CDR3 length is 16 residues. V was pared by 1 base and J by 4 bases, with 6 bases of the junction left unmatched. Per the germline V gene, CDR1 is LNHDA and CDR2 is SQIVND (reference sequence). The CDR3 DNA reads as TGTGCCAGTAGTATAGGTTTGGGACAGAGTAATGAAAAACTGTTTTTT. Its translation: CASSIGLGQSNEKLFF.

The chain carries TRBV4-3 and TRBJ2-4; perhaps TRBD2 as D (5 bases). The germline V gene has CDR1 LGHNA and CDR2 YSLEER. Trimming left V 1 base short and J 5 bases short, with 12 bases between. The CDR3 is made up of 15 amino acids. CDR3 protein: CASSQVVAAENIQYF. CDR3 in DNA: TGCGCCAGCAGCCAAGTCGTGGCAGCGGAAAACATTCAGTACTTC.

The chain has TRBV27 and TRBJ2-1; TRBD2 might be the D (5 bases). Germline-derived CDR1 and CDR2 are MNHEY and SMNVEV (reference sequence). V was cut by 5 bases and J by 0 bases, with 17 bases left in between. The CDR3 is 17 amino acids. This chain's CDR3 is CASSIRRGARSYNEQFF. CDR3 in DNA: TGTGCCAGCAGTATCCGACGGGGTGCCCGCTCCTACAATGAGCAGTTCTTC.

The V and J genes are TRBV24-1 and TRBJ1-1; 7 nucleotides align to TRBD1. V was clipped by 8 bases and J by 9 bases; unmatched bases: 5. The CDR3 extends over 11 amino acids. Germline V gene data show CDR1 as KGHDR and CDR2 as SFDVKD. This chain's CDR3 is CATMRGQKAFF. DNA for the CDR3: TGTGCCACCATGAGGGGACAGAAAGCTTTCTTT.

The chain couples TRBV25-1 to TRBJ2-5; D gene ambiguous. The CDR3 spans 17 residues. The V end was cut by 1 base, the J end by 2 bases, with 17 bases between. Germline V gene lookup returns CDR1 MGHDK and CDR2 SYGVNS. The CDR3 sequence: CASSEFEAGLRQETQYF. CDR3 sequence (DNA): TGTGCCAGCAGTGAATTTGAAGCAGGCTTAAGGCAAGAGACCCAGTACTTC.

The chain combines TRBV7-9 with TRBJ2-7, with D possibly being TRBD1 (6 bases). The CDR3 extends over 14 amino acids. V was pared by 2 bases and J by 0 bases, with 8 bases between. Germline V gene data show CDR1 as SEHNR and CDR2 as FQNEAQ (reference sequence). In nucleotides, the CDR3 is TGTGCCAGCAGCTTACCGGACAGCTCCTACGAGCAGTACTTC. Protein product: CASSLPDSSYEQYF.

This clone was found once. The chain uses TRBV10-2 and TRBJ2-1; 12 bases map to TRBD2. After removal of 4 bases from V and 4 bases from J, the junction contained 2 bases not matched to a gene. Germline CDR1 reads WSHSY; CDR2 reads SAAADI. This CDR3 is built from 15 residues. The CDR3 DNA follows: TGCGCCAGCAGTGTTCTAGCGGGGGGGTACAATGAGCAGTTCTTC. This codes for CASSVLAGGYNEQFF.

V usage is TRBV2 and J usage is TRBJ1-2; 8 bases map to TRBD1. Trimming took 5 bases from V and 4 from J; bases not matched to a gene: 12. The CDR3 consists of 16 residues. Germline CDR1 SNHLY, CDR2 FYNNEI. Here the CDR3 reads CASSPRGQGGGYGYTF. The CDR3 DNA reads as TGTGCCAGCAGTCCTCGAGGACAGGGAGGCGGCTATGGCTACACCTTC.

The rearrangement uses TRBV7-9 and TRBJ1-2; D uncertain. Trimming took 5 bases from V and 3 from J, leaving 7 bases between them. Per the germline V gene, CDR1 is SEHNR and CDR2 is FQNEAQ (reference sequence). The CDR3 spans 12 residues. The CDR3: CASSPRDYGYTF. Written as DNA, the CDR3 is TGTGCCAGCAGCCCCCGGGACTATGGCTACACCTTC.

V and J are TRBV4-3 and TRBJ1-2, with unresolved D. This CDR3 spans 14 amino acids. Per the germline V gene, CDR1 is LGHNA and CDR2 is YSLEER. V was trimmed by 1 base and J by 3 bases, leaving 9 bases between them. This CDR3 is CASSQVNGDYGYTF. As DNA, the CDR3 is TGCGCCAGCAGCCAAGTCAACGGTGACTATGGCTACACCTTC.

The chain couples TRBV7-8 to TRBJ1-1; 9 bases match TRBD1. The V gene end was trimmed by 5 bases and the J gene end by 11 bases; junction bases not matched to a gene: 9. Germline CDR1 SGHVS, CDR2 FQNEAQ. CDR3 size: 13 residues. The CDR3 sequence: CASSRRDRVVAFF. In DNA form, the CDR3 reads TGTGCCAGCAGCCGCCGGGACAGGGTAGTCGCTTTCTTT. Drawing the rest from reference TRBV7-8 and TRBJ1-1, the complete variable domain is GAGVSQSPRYKVAKRGQDVALRCDPISGHVSLFWYQQALGQGPEFLTYFQNEAQLDKSGLPSDRFFAERPEGSVSTLKIQRTQQEDSAVYLCASSRRDRVVAFFGQGTRLTVV.

This clone was detected a few times. J is TRBJ1-1 and V is TRBV28; 10 bases are a match to TRBD1. Germline V CDR1 and CDR2: MDHEN, SYDVKM. The V gene end was trimmed by 5 bases and the J gene end by 5 bases; junction bases not matched to a gene: 14. CDR3 length: 17 residues. In DNA form, the CDR3 reads TGTGCCAGCAGTCCACCCCTCGCACAGGGACAGGGGACTGAAGCTTTCTTT. Translated, it gives CASSPPLAQGQGTEAFF.

The chain recombines TRBV3-1 (or the pseudogene TRBV3-2) with TRBJ1-4; tentative D call: TRBD1 (5 bases). V shed 4 bases and J shed 8 bases, with 14 bases lying between them. CDR3 length equals 14 residues. In germline, CDR1 is LGHDT, CDR2 YNNKEL (reference sequence). CDR3 DNA sequence: TGTGCCAGCAGCCCAACAGGACGGCCCGAAAAACTGTTTTTT. Amino acid sequence: CASSPTGRPEKLFF.

This clone was seen only a few times. The chain links TRBV5-1 to TRBJ2-5; 10 bases match TRBD1. This CDR3 region has 14 residues. V gave up 3 bases and J gave up 1 base; unmatched junction bases: 0. The V gene's germline CDR1 is SGHRS and CDR2 YFSETQ. The CDR3 sequence: CASSWTGGQETQYF. In nucleotides, the CDR3 is TGCGCCAGCAGCTGGACAGGGGGCCAAGAGACCCAGTACTTC.

By sample share, this clone is medium-sized. The chain couples TRBV5-4 to TRBJ1-2; D might be TRBD1 (5 bases). The CDR3 spans 15 residues. With 0 bases removed from V and 6 bases from J, the gap between germline ends came to 15 bases. Per germline, CDR1 SGHNT and CDR2 YYREEE (reference sequence). DNA for the CDR3: TGTGCCAGCAGCTTGGAGGTCCAGGGCGCCGATGGCTACACCTTC. Its translation is CASSLEVQGADGYTF. Using reference TRBV5-4 and TRBJ1-2 for the parts outside the CDR3, the full variable domain is ETGVTQSPTHLIKTRGQQVTLRCSSQSGHNTVSWYQQALGQGPQFIFQYYREEENGRGNFPPRFSGLQFPNYSSELNVNALELDDSALYLCASSLEVQGADGYTFGSGTRLTVV.

This chain connects TRBV18 to TRBJ2-7, with TRBD2 matching 9 bases. Germline V gene data show CDR1 as KGHSH and CDR2 as LQKENI. V was clipped by 7 bases and J by 0 bases; unmatched bases: 4. The CDR3 has 14 amino acids. For the CDR3, the DNA is TGTGCCAGCTTGAATAGCGGGGGCTCCTACGAGCAGTACTTC. Its protein product is CASLNSGGSYEQYF.

V is TRBV18 and J is TRBJ2-1, with TRBD2 matching 7 bases. The length of the CDR3 is 14 residues. Germline trimming cut 3 bases from V and 4 bases from J; bases unmatched to any gene: 3. The germline CDR1 and CDR2 sequences are KGHSH and LQKENI. CDR3 sequence reads: CASSPSGRYNEQFF. DNA for the CDR3: TGTGCCAGCTCACCTAGCGGGCGGTACAATGAGCAGTTCTTC.

This chain uses TRBV2 with TRBJ1-6; 10 nucleotides agree with TRBD1. The V gene's germline CDR1 is SNHLY and CDR2 FYNNEI. Losses at the gene ends were 10 bases for V and 10 bases for J; bases not matched to a gene: 19. This CDR3 has 17 amino acids. In nucleotides, the CDR3 is TGTGCCATCACTTCAACGGACAGGGGGTTCAAAGGCTCACCCCTCCACTTT. Its translation is CAITSTDRGFKGSPLHF.

V is TRBV5-4 and J is TRBJ2-1, with 7 bases lining up with TRBD2. V lost 4 bases and J lost 5; bases outside the gene matches: 12. The CDR3 length is 16 residues. Germline V gene sequence: CDR1 SGHNT, CDR2 YYREEE (reference sequence). CDR3 in amino acids: CASSGERESFDNEQFF. In nucleotides, the CDR3 is TGTGCCAGCAGCGGGGAGCGGGAATCTTTCGACAATGAGCAGTTCTTC.

The V and J genes are TRBV19 and TRBJ1-1; D is perhaps TRBD1 (5 bases). The germline gives CDR1 LNHDA, CDR2 SQIVND (reference sequence). The CDR3 is 16 amino acids. Trimming took 5 bases from V and 1 from J, leaving 17 bases between them. The CDR3 region has the DNA TGTGCCAGTAGTGCGGGAGCAGGGTTTCCGAACACTGAAGCTTTCTTT. Translation gives CASSAGAGFPNTEAFF.

This clone was observed a handful of times. The V call is TRBV9, the J call TRBJ1-2; 10 bases align to TRBD1. Germline V gene lookup returns CDR1 SGDLS and CDR2 YYNGEE. The CDR3 sequence is 15 residues long. The trim removed 4 bases at V and 6 bases at J, leaving 9 bases unmatched. This CDR3 reads CASSYGSGTGDGYTF. The CDR3, as DNA: TGTGCCAGCAGCTACGGCTCCGGGACAGGGGATGGCTACACCTTC. The full variable domain, rest sourced from reference TRBV9 and TRBJ1-2, is DSGVTQTPKHLITATGQRVTLRCSPRSGDLSVYWYQQSLDQGLQFLIQYYNGEERAKGNILERFSAQQFPDLHSELNLSSLELGDSALYFCASSYGSGTGDGYTFGSGTRLTVV.

The CDR3, as DNA: TGCGCCAGCAGCCACGCAGGACTAGCGGGGTTATACGAGCAGTACTTC. The encoded protein is CASSHAGLAGLYEQYF. The chain is built from TRBV4-1 and TRBJ2-7, with 12 bases that match TRBD2. The CDR3 is 16 residues long. With V trimmed by 3 bases and J by 4 bases, 7 bases remained unmatched. The germline V gene has CDR1 MGHRA and CDR2 YSYEKL.